Given below is one T cell receptor (beta chain) in context. This sample was taken from a study of T cell changes during pregnancy in multiple sclerosis. This CDR3 has 14 amino acids. V was trimmed by 10 bases and J by 1 base, leaving 15 bases between them. Per germline, CDR1 LNHDA and CDR2 SQIVND (reference sequence). Data came from immunoSEQ multiplex PCR; TCRdb stores just in-frame clones and leaves some out. The profile shows around 130,000 clones, 96% of them singletons. V and J are TRBV19 and TRBJ2-3; D is possibly TRBD1 (5 bases). The starting material was peripheral blood, obtained after pregnancy. The TCR was taken from a female donor with multiple sclerosis, enrolled in a pregnancy study. Here the CDR3 reads CATRREEGTDTQYF. CDR3 DNA sequence: TGTGCCACCCGCAGGGAAGAAGGCACAGATACGCAGTATTTT. Full variable domain (outside the CDR3, taken from reference TRBV19 and TRBJ2-3): DGGITQSPKYLFRKEGQNVTLSCEQNLNHDAMYWYRQDPGQGLRLIYYSQIVNDFQKGDIAEGYSVSREKKESFPLTVTSAQKNPTAFYLCATRREEGTDTQYFGPGTRLTVL.